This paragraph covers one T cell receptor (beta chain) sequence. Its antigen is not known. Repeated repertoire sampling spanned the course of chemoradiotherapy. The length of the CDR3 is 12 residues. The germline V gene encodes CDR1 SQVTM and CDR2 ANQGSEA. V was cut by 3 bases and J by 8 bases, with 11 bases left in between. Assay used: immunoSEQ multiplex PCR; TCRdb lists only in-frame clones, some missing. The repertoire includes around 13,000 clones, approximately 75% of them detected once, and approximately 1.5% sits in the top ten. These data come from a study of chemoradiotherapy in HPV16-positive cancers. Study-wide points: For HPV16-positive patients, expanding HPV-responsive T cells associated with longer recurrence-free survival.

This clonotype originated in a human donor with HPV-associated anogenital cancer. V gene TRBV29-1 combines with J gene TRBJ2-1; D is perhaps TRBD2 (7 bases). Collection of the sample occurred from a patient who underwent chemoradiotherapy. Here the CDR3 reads CSVEAGAYEQFF. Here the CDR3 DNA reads TGCAGCGTTGAGGCGGGGGCCTATGAGCAGTTCTTC.